This T cell receptor (beta chain) came from a study of T cell repertoires in cytomegalovirus infection. One entry per CDR3 protein, called by TCRdb with MiXCR from the reads. Of around 440,000 distinct CDR3 sequences in the sample, around 11% are singletons; the top ten hold 10% to 13%. There are a few counts of this clonotype. The TCR comes from a human donor in good health (CMV status not recorded). Some clones in this sample may be carry-over from other donors' samples. Sequences were obtained from PBMCs.

The CDR3 DNA follows: TGTGCCAGTAGTAAGTCGGGTAGCGGGGGTATCTACAATGAGCAGTTCTTC. It encodes CASSKSGSGGIYNEQFF. V and J are TRBV19 and TRBJ2-1, with 9 bases fitting TRBD2. V gave up 4 bases and J gave up 3 bases; unmatched junction bases: 10. This CDR3 has 17 residues. Germline CDR1 and CDR2: LNHDA and SQIVND (reference sequence).